This entry concerns a single TCR beta chain. The same CDR3 is also encoded by other DNA sequences in this sample. The sample is drawn from a study of blood T cell repertoires in COVID-19. Across the study: Sites across the United States, Italy and Spain contributed samples from acute and convalescent COVID-19.

Germline values: CDR1 LNHNV, CDR2 YYDKDF (reference sequence). Trimming pared 0 bases from V and 1 base from J, leaving 15 bases between. There are 18 residues in the CDR3. The data were produced by immunoSEQ multiplex PCR, yet TCRdb's version contains in-frame clones alone and is incomplete. Of around 290,000 clones listed, roughly 86% are singletons. This TCR derives from a woman under 30 who had recovered from COVID-19. Specimen: PBMCs or T cells enriched from blood (not recorded which). The chain joins TRBV15 to TRBJ2-2; maybe TRBD2 (6 bases). Here the CDR3 reads CATSREATSGLNTGELFF. The CDR3 nucleotides are TGTGCCACCAGCAGAGAGGCTACATCGGGACTGAACACCGGGGAGCTGTTTTTT.